This entry lists 15 T cell receptor beta chains sequenced from one sample in a study of blood T cells in healthy people across ages. Primers used in a second PCR of about 7 to 12 cycles were a sample-barcoded 5' primer and a J-beta primer mix. TCRdb reprocessed the 5' RACE reads via MiXCR and lists one record per CDR3 protein. The sample has 750,000 to 950,000 distinct CDR3 sequences, about 55% seen once. The sequenced material came from blood. Receptors originate from an elderly man in good health.

The V call is TRBV20-1, the J call TRBJ2-1; no clear D. V dropped 0 bases and J dropped 6 bases, with 9 bases sitting between them. Germline V CDR1 and CDR2: DFQATT, SNEGSKA (reference sequence). This CDR3 spans 13 amino acids. The CDR3 reads CSAREVRSNEQFF. The CDR3 coding sequence is TGCAGTGCTAGAGAAGTGAGGAGCAATGAGCAGTTCTTC.

V gene TRBV28 combines with J gene TRBJ1-2; D not certain. V lost 5 bases and J lost 4, with 11 bases in between. The CDR3 sequence is 13 residues long. CDR1 MDHEN and CDR2 SYDVKM come from the germline V gene. CDR3 loop: CASSVRTGYGYTF. For the CDR3, the DNA is TGTGCCAGCAGTGTTAGAACGGGCTATGGCTACACCTTC.

The CDR3 is CASGTWTGGNTIYF. The CDR3 bases are TGTGCCAGCGGGACTTGGACAGGGGGAAACACCATATATTTT. The chain uses TRBV2 and TRBJ1-3; 8 bases map to TRBD1. This CDR3 comprises 14 residues. Germline-derived CDR1 and CDR2 are SNHLY and FYNNEI. V lost 8 bases to trimming and J lost 4 bases; unmatched junction nucleotides: 7.

The gene calls are TRBV5-1 and TRBJ2-5, with D perhaps being TRBD1 or TRBD2 (5 bases each). Germline-derived CDR1 and CDR2 are SGHRS and YFSETQ. CDR3 size: 16 residues. V was clipped by 3 bases and J by 3 bases, with 18 bases between them. Here the CDR3 reads CASSSVTGGEKETQYF. CDR3 nucleotides: TGCGCCAGCAGCTCAGTCACAGGAGGTGAGAAAGAGACCCAGTACTTC.

The J gene is TRBJ2-1, the V gene TRBV29-1, with D possibly TRBD1 on 6 matching bases. Germline CDR1 reads SQVTM; CDR2 reads ANQGSEA. The CDR3 spans 14 residues. V shed 3 bases and J shed 1 base, with 10 bases lying between them. CDR3 residues: CSVEWDTSYNEQFF. CDR3 coding DNA: TGCAGCGTTGAGTGGGACACGTCCTACAATGAGCAGTTCTTC.

This chain connects TRBV20-1 to TRBJ2-3, with 7 bases identical to TRBD1. V gave up 0 bases and J gave up 14 bases; unmatched junction bases: 23. The CDR3 spans 17 residues. Germline CDR1 DFQATT, CDR2 SNEGSKA (reference sequence). In nucleotides, the CDR3 is TGCAGTGCTAGAGACCCCGGACAGGCCTCTTCGCACAGATACGCGTATTTT. It specifies CSARDPGQASSHRYAYF.

J is TRBJ2-7 and V is TRBV7-9; 12 nucleotides match TRBD1. The CDR3 has 16 residues. Germline V gene data show CDR1 as SEHNR and CDR2 as FQNEAQ (reference sequence). The V segment lost 3 bases and the J segment 5 bases; nucleotides outside the gene matches: 8. This CDR3 reads CASSLGSGTGGHEQYF. In DNA, the CDR3 is TGTGCCAGCAGCTTGGGATCCGGGACAGGGGGCCACGAGCAGTACTTC.

This clonotype was found a few times. The chain carries TRBV9 and TRBJ2-1; unclear D gene. Trimming left V 5 bases short and J 3 bases short, with 15 bases between. The CDR3 is 15 residues long. In germline, CDR1 is SGDLS, CDR2 YYNGEE. In nucleotides, the CDR3 is TGTGCCAGCAGTGCGACCCCCGGATTCTACAATGAGCAGTTCTTC. This translates into CASSATPGFYNEQFF.

This chain links TRBV20-1 with TRBJ1-5; 10 bases fit TRBD1. Germline-derived CDR1 and CDR2 are DFQATT and SNEGSKA (reference sequence). V lost 0 bases and J lost 5; bases outside the gene matches: 7. The CDR3 spans 16 residues. The CDR3 nucleotides read TGCAGTGCTAGAGACGCCGACAGGGGGCTTGATCAGCCCCAGCATTTT. As protein: CSARDADRGLDQPQHF.

For this clonotype: Its ends do not fully match the called genes, so a read error is possible. This sequence joins TRBV27 and TRBJ2-5; D possibly corresponds to TRBD2 (5 bases). With the DNA end fitting TRBJ2-7 better, the J assignment may be wrong. This CDR3 is built from 13 residues. Per germline, CDR1 MNHEY and CDR2 SMNVEV (reference sequence). The CDR3 DNA reads as TGTGCCGGCAGTTTATACGGGGAGCACGAGCAGTACTTC. Its translation is CAGSLYGEHEQYF.

This chain uses TRBV28 with TRBJ1-1, with D uncertain. From germline, CDR1 is MDHEN and CDR2 SYDVKM. CDR3 size: 16 residues. V was trimmed by 1 base and J by 3 bases, leaving 15 bases between them. The DNA for the CDR3 is TGTGCCAGCAGTTTATACGTGGGGAGCGGGTACACTGAAGCTTTCTTT. Residues: CASSLYVGSGYTEAFF.

CDR3 in amino acids: CASSYTGQLNSPLHF. The DNA of the CDR3 is TGTGCCAGCAGTTACACTGGACAGTTAAATTCACCCCTCCACTTT. The chain combines TRBV6-5 with TRBJ1-6; a possible D gene is TRBD1 (6 bases). The CDR3 runs to 15 residues. Germline CDR1 reads MNHEY; CDR2 reads SVGAGI. The V gene lost 2 bases and the J gene lost 7 bases, with 12 bases spanning the gap.

V is TRBV7-2 and J is TRBJ1-1; no firm D call. Trimming shortened V by 5 bases and J by 1 base, and 17 bases separated the two germline ends. Germline V lookup: CDR1 SGHTA, CDR2 FQGNSA. This CDR3 is built from 16 residues. Written as DNA, the CDR3 is TGTGCCAGCAGCGCCTTAGGATTTGGCCGGAACACTGAAGCTTTCTTT. It encodes CASSALGFGRNTEAFF.

This clonotype was counted only a few times. The chain carries TRBV5-1 and TRBJ2-7, with D possibly being TRBD1 (6 bases). Per germline, CDR1 SGHRS and CDR2 YFSETQ. The length of the CDR3 is 16 residues. The V and J ends lost 4 bases and 0 bases respectively, with 17 bases between them. The CDR3 protein is CASSAQQGLGSYEQYF. Written as DNA, the CDR3 is TGCGCCAGCAGCGCGCAACAGGGTCTGGGCTCCTACGAGCAGTACTTC.

This rearrangement joins TRBV6-4 to TRBJ1-6; D possibly corresponds to TRBD1 (5 bases). V was pared by 8 bases and J by 7 bases, with 12 bases between. The CDR3 has 13 amino acids. CDR1 is MRHNA and CDR2 is SNTAGT in the germline V gene. The CDR3 DNA reads TGTGCCAGCGGGACCGGGAGGAATTCACCCCTCCACTTT. Encoded protein: CASGTGRNSPLHF.